These 24 T cell receptor beta chains were sequenced from one sample in a study of shared clonotypes between healthy human individuals. Positive CCR7 selection of CD45RO-negative cells yielded the naive CD8 cells, and terminally differentiated effector memory CD45RA+ cells were excluded. Method: immunoSEQ multiplex PCR; TCRdb's copy keeps in-frame clones and lacks some. The sample records more than 2 million clones, just over 90% being singletons. Sequencing was performed on naive CD8+ T cells from PBMCs. The receptors were sampled from a man between 18 and 35 years old in good health. Some clones in this sample may be carry-over from other donors' samples.

The rearrangement joins TRBV27 to TRBJ1-5; D not resolved. This CDR3 is built from 16 residues. Germline V gene lookup returns CDR1 MNHEY and CDR2 SMNVEV (reference sequence). V was pared by 1 base and J by 0 bases, with 10 bases between. CDR3 sequence: CASSLYSRSSNQPQHF. DNA for the CDR3: TGTGCCAGCAGTTTATATTCCAGGAGTAGCAATCAGCCCCAGCATTTT.

The V gene is TRBV19, the J gene TRBJ2-7; D is unresolved. This CDR3 is 13 amino acids long. With 6 bases removed from V and 2 bases from J, the gap between germline ends came to 11 bases. Germline V CDR1 and CDR2: LNHDA, SQIVND (reference sequence). CDR3 amino acids: CASREANTYEQYF. The CDR3 bases are TGTGCCAGTAGGGAAGCCAATACCTACGAGCAGTACTTC.

The V gene is TRBV28, the J gene TRBJ1-5; D is unclear. The ends were cut back, 8 bases at V and 2 bases at J, with 13 bases in the middle. Germline CDR1 reads MDHEN; CDR2 reads SYDVKM. The CDR3 is made up of 14 amino acids. The CDR3 sequence is CASAIHPRNQPQHF. CDR3 DNA sequence: TGTGCCAGCGCCATACACCCCCGCAATCAGCCCCAGCATTTT.

The chain has TRBV6-6 and TRBJ2-7; 7 bases map to TRBD2. The CDR3 runs 15 residues. With V trimmed by 6 bases and J by 1 base, 9 bases remained unmatched. Germline-derived CDR1 and CDR2 are MNHNY and SVGAGI (reference sequence). The CDR3: CASSPLGSGSYEQYF. In DNA, the CDR3 is TGTGCCAGCAGCCCTCTGGGTAGCGGGTCCTACGAGCAGTACTTC.

This chain connects TRBV14 to TRBJ1-5; the D is unclear. CDR1 SGHDN and CDR2 FVKESK come from the germline V gene. Deletions cut 0 bases from V and 0 bases from J, with 18 bases between. The CDR3 contains 19 residues. CDR3 DNA sequence: TGTGCCAGCAGCCAAGATTCGAAAGGGTTACGTTGTAGCAATCAGCCCCAGCATTTT. It codes for CASSQDSKGLRCSNQPQHF.

This clone has just one count. This sequence joins TRBV6-1 and TRBJ1-3; D gene uncertain. With 6 bases removed from V and 2 bases from J, the gap between germline ends came to 14 bases. The CDR3 loop spans 15 amino acids. CDR1 and CDR2 (germline): MNHNS, SASEGT. The CDR3: CASRPGSATGNTIYF. DNA of the CDR3: TGTGCCAGCAGACCGGGCTCCGCCACTGGAAACACCATATATTTT.

The rearrangement joins TRBV5-1 to TRBJ2-7; TRBD1 agrees at 9 bases. With V trimmed by 5 bases and J by 3 bases, 9 bases remained unmatched. This CDR3 has 15 residues. Per germline, CDR1 SGHRS and CDR2 YFSETQ. CDR3 loop: CASSSTGQGFYEQYF. CDR3 DNA: TGCGCCAGCAGTTCAACCGGACAGGGGTTCTACGAGCAGTACTTC.

The chain carries TRBV9 and TRBJ2-2; TRBD2 might be the D (5 bases). There are 15 residues in the CDR3. Germline V gives CDR1 SGDLS, CDR2 YYNGEE. Between the trimmed V and J ends, which lost 0 bases and 4 bases, there was a span of 10 bases. The CDR3 protein is CASSVAAASTGELFF. CDR3 nucleotides: TGTGCCAGCAGCGTAGCAGCGGCGTCCACCGGGGAGCTGTTTTTT. Full variable domain (rest looked up from reference TRBV9 and TRBJ2-2): DSGVTQTPKHLITATGQRVTLRCSPRSGDLSVYWYQQSLDQGLQFLIQYYNGEERAKGNILERFSAQQFPDLHSELNLSSLELGDSALYFCASSVAAASTGELFFGEGSRLTVL.

This clone came up a few times. V usage is TRBV5-6 and J usage is TRBJ1-1, with D perhaps TRBD1 (5 bases). V was pared by 4 bases and J by 4 bases, with 8 bases between. Germline V gives CDR1 SGHDT, CDR2 YYEEEE. The CDR3 is made up of 12 amino acids. The CDR3 DNA reads TGTGCCAGCAGCGCCGACAGCACTGAAGCTTTCTTT. Translated, it gives CASSADSTEAFF.

V usage is TRBV9 and J usage is TRBJ2-7; 7 nucleotides line up with TRBD2. Germline V gene data show CDR1 as SGDLS and CDR2 as YYNGEE. Trimming removed 2 bases from V and 2 bases from J; junction bases left unmatched: 7. The CDR3 totals 15 residues. CDR3 region: CASSVSGTPAYEQYF. CDR3 coding DNA: TGTGCCAGCAGCGTGAGCGGGACTCCCGCCTACGAGCAGTACTTC.

DNA for the CDR3: TGTGCCAGCAGCTCAAACATTCAGTACTTC. Its protein product is CASSSNIQYF. This rearrangement joins TRBV11-2 to TRBJ2-4; no clear D. The CDR3 runs to 10 residues. Trimming took off 4 bases at V and 6 bases at J, with 1 base between the two ends. CDR1 and CDR2 from the germline V gene are SGHAT and FQNNGV.

The V call is TRBV30, the J call TRBJ1-2; TRBD1 matches at 7 bases. The CDR3 consists of 11 residues. Germline CDR1 is GTSNPN and CDR2 is SVGIG (reference sequence). The V and J ends lost 4 bases and 8 bases, in that order; junction bases with no gene match: 4. The CDR3 protein is CAWTGGGGYTF. CDR3 in DNA: TGTGCCTGGACGGGAGGGGGCGGCTACACCTTC.

With respect to this clone: Other DNA sequences of this sample code for an identical CDR3. The rearrangement uses TRBV4-3 and TRBJ2-5; 8 positions agree with TRBD1. V was clipped by 4 bases and J by 5 bases; unmatched bases: 3. The germline CDR1 and CDR2 sequences are LGHNA and YSLEER. The CDR3 loop spans 13 amino acids. In DNA, the CDR3 is TGCGCCAGCAGCCGCGGACAGGGTGAGACCCAGTACTTC. It specifies CASSRGQGETQYF.

The rearrangement uses TRBV14 and TRBJ2-5; D is uncertain. Germline values: CDR1 SGHDN, CDR2 FVKESK. Trimming took off 0 bases at V and 7 bases at J, with 6 bases between the two ends. CDR3 length: 12 amino acids. For the CDR3, the DNA is TGTGCCAGCAGCCAAGATTGGCCGACCCAGTACTTC. It is translated as CASSQDWPTQYF. Using reference TRBV14 and TRBJ2-5 for the parts outside the CDR3, the full variable domain is EAGVTQFPSHSVIEKGQTVTLRCDPISGHDNLYWYRRVMGKEIKFLLHFVKESKQDESGMPNNRFLAERTGGTYSTLKVQPAELEDSGVYFCASSQDWPTQYFGPGTRLLVL.

The chain carries TRBV29-1 and TRBJ1-1; D is undetermined. The CDR3 extends over 15 amino acids. V was cut by 6 bases and J by 5 bases, with 22 bases left in between. The germline CDR1 and CDR2 sequences are SQVTM and ANQGSEA. As DNA, the CDR3 is TGCAGCGTGACCAAACCTTCTGCGGGATGGACTGAAGCTTTCTTT. Residues: CSVTKPSAGWTEAFF.

The genes are TRBV15 and TRBJ1-4; 9 bases line up with TRBD1. The germline V gene has CDR1 LNHNV and CDR2 YYDKDF (reference sequence). The CDR3 sequence is 15 residues long. The junction had 7 bases not matched to a gene; V was cut back by 0 bases and J by 11 bases. CDR3 DNA sequence: TGTGCCACCAGCAGAGATGAAGACAGGGGGGAGAAACTGTTTTTT. As protein: CATSRDEDRGEKLFF.

The chain recombines TRBV6-4 with TRBJ1-1, with a possible D match to TRBD1 (5 bases). This CDR3 spans 14 amino acids. V gave up 7 bases and J gave up 3 bases, with 15 bases separating them. CDR1 is MRHNA, CDR2 SNTAGT, per germline. The CDR3 coding sequence is TGTGCCAGCACTTTCAATGTAGGGGACACTGAAGCTTTCTTT. Translated, it gives CASTFNVGDTEAFF.

The CDR3 loop reads CASSKGNEQFF. The CDR3 DNA sequence: TGTGCCAGCAGTAAAGGCAATGAGCAGTTCTTC. This chain links TRBV27 with TRBJ2-1; no clear D. Trimming removed 5 bases from V and 6 bases from J, with 5 bases in between. Germline V gene sequence: CDR1 MNHEY, CDR2 SMNVEV (reference sequence). This CDR3 is 11 amino acids long.

The rearrangement links TRBV9 to TRBJ2-7; D is possibly TRBD1 (6 bases). The germline V gene has CDR1 SGDLS and CDR2 YYNGEE. CDR3 length: 14 amino acids. Trimming stripped 4 bases from V and 6 bases from J, with 17 bases between. The CDR3 bases are TGTGCCAGCAGCCCTACAGGGACACTCGGCGAGCAGTACTTC. This encodes CASSPTGTLGEQYF. Supplemented by reference TRBV9 and TRBJ2-7, the full variable domain reads DSGVTQTPKHLITATGQRVTLRCSPRSGDLSVYWYQQSLDQGLQFLIQYYNGEERAKGNILERFSAQQFPDLHSELNLSSLELGDSALYFCASSPTGTLGEQYFGPGTRLTVT.

For this clone: Lacking the conserved final phenylalanine or tryptophan, this CDR3 likely reflects a read error. The DNA is left out, because the CDR3 cannot be placed on it with certainty; the CDR3 is given as TCRdb lists it. The chain is built from TRBV27 and TRBJ1-5; the D segment call TRBD1 is taken from the table without a DNA check. Looked up from germline, CDR1 is MNHEY and CDR2 is SMNVEV (reference sequence). The CDR3 totals 10 residues, both ends included. The CDR3 loop is CASSLAPGPS.

This clone turned up a few times. The rearrangement joins TRBV27 to TRBJ1-2; no reliable D call. This CDR3 is built from 12 residues. Looked up from germline, CDR1 is MNHEY and CDR2 is SMNVEV (reference sequence). The V gene lost 8 bases and the J gene lost 0 bases, with 7 bases spanning the gap. The CDR3 region has the DNA TGTGCCAGCTTACACCCTAACTATGGCTACACCTTC. Its protein is CASLHPNYGYTF.

CDR3 DNA: TGTGCCAGCAGAACTCCCGGGACAGGGGGGCTCTACGAGCAGTACTTC. Its translation: CASRTPGTGGLYEQYF. This chain uses TRBV2 with TRBJ2-7; TRBD1 aligns across 11 bases. The CDR3 has 16 amino acids. V was clipped by 6 bases and J by 3 bases; unmatched bases: 10. Germline V gene sequence: CDR1 SNHLY, CDR2 FYNNEI. The variable domain in full, with the rest retrieved from reference TRBV2 and TRBJ2-7, is EPEVTQTPSHQVTQMGQEVILRCVPISNHLYFYWYRQILGQKVEFLVSFYNNEISEKSEIFDDQFSVERPDGSNFTLKIRSTKLEDSAMYFCASRTPGTGGLYEQYFGPGTRLTVT.

This sequence joins TRBV7-3 and TRBJ2-1; D gene uncertain. Germline CDR1 is SGHTA and CDR2 is FQGTGA. This CDR3 comprises 12 residues. V lost 4 bases to trimming and J lost 7 bases, with 8 bases between them. In DNA, the CDR3 is TGTGCCAGCAGCTCGAGTGTTAATGAGCAGTTCTTC. Translated: CASSSSVNEQFF. Based on the CDR3 plus reference TRBV7-3 and TRBJ2-1, the full variable domain is GAGVSQTPSNKVTEKGKYVELRCDPISGHTALYWYRQSLGQGPEFLIYFQGTGAADDSGLPNDRFFAVRPEGSVSTLKIQRTERGDSAVYLCASSSSVNEQFFGPGTRLTVL.

The chain employs TRBV27 and TRBJ2-2; possible D gene TRBD2, 6 bases. V was cut by 0 bases and J by 5 bases, with 16 bases left in between. The germline CDR1 and CDR2 sequences are MNHEY and SMNVEV (reference sequence). This CDR3 spans 17 amino acids. The CDR3 DNA is TGTGCCAGCAGTTTATCGATCCGGAGGGCGAGGACCGGGGAGCTGTTTTTT. Amino acids: CASSLSIRRARTGELFF.